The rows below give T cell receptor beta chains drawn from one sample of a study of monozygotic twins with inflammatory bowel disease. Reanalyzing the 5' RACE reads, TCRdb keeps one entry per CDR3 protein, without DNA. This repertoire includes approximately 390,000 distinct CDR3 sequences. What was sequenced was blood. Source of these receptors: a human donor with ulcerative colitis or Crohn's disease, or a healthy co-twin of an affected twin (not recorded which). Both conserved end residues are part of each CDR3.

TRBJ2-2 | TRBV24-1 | CATSDPDRGYPGELFF
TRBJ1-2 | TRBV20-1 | CSAWGGYGYTF
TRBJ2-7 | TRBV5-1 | CASSLVAGGEQYF
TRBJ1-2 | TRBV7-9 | CASSPVAHRYGYTF
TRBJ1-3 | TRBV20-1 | CSARDRGTGNTIYF
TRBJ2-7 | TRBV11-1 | CASSKTGTDDWITYEQYF
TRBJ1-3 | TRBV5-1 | CASRAGQYNSGNTIYF
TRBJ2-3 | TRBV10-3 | CAISGPGGDTQYF
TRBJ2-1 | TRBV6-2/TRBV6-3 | CASSPRGTSGYNEQFF
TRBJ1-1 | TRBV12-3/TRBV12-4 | CASSFSTSMNTEAFF
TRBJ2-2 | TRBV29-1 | CSVRNTGELFF
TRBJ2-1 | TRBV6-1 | CASSASGGVGNEQFF
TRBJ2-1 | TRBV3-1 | CASSSPSSVVAYNEQFF
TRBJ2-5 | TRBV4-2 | CASSQESQRIETQYF
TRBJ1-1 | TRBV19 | CASSIVNTEAFF
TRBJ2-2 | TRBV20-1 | CSARAPREGQYTGELFF
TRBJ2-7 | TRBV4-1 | CASSQDWAGVRDEQYF
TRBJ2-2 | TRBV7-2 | CASSYQGLALNTGELFF
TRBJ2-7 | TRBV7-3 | CASSSGTGPYEQYF
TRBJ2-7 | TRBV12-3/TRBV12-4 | CASSLRAGGLAGVGEQYF